These 24 T cell receptor beta chains were all obtained from the same sample, sequenced in a study of CD8+CD57+ T cells in acquired aplastic anemia. Genomic DNA acted as the template from which TCR beta VDJ combination and CDR3 sequence profiling were carried out. Via MiXCR, TCRdb re-called the reads, giving one row per CDR3 protein. The sample holds 250,000 to 350,000 distinct CDR3 sequences, about 56% seen once. Sequencing was done on a sample of sorted CD4+, CD8+, or CD8+CD57+ T cells (not recorded which) from PBMCs. The source of these receptors is a human donor with severe aplastic anemia or a healthy control (not recorded which).

A remark on this clonotype: This may be a read error, as it is one base from a much larger clone. The genes are TRBV19 and TRBJ2-1; D possibly corresponds to TRBD1 (5 bases). This CDR3 region has 14 residues. CDR1 is LNHDA, CDR2 SQIVND, per germline (reference sequence). V was cut by 9 bases and J by 5 bases, with 17 bases left in between. CDR3 region: CASSKGEVHNEQFF. In DNA, the CDR3 is TGTGCCAGCAGCAAAGGGGAAGTCCACAATGAGCAGTTCTTC.

About this clonotype itself: A much larger clone sits a single nucleotide away, making a read error possible. The missing conserved phenylalanine or tryptophan at the end of this CDR3 makes a read error likely. The chain carries TRBV12-3 or TRBV12-4 and TRBJ1-3; no definite D call. The V gene lost 2 bases and the J gene lost 0 bases, with 5 bases spanning the gap. There are 14 residues in the CDR3. The CDR3: CASSLQNSGNTIYL. The CDR3 region has the DNA TGTGCCAGCAGTTTACAAAACTCTGGAAACACCATATATCTT.

This rearrangement joins TRBV11-3 to TRBJ2-7, with 9 bases lining up with TRBD1. This CDR3 is 16 amino acids long. CDR1 and CDR2 (germline): SGHNT, YENEEA. After removal of 1 base from V and 3 bases from J, the junction contained 7 bases not matched to a gene. The CDR3 protein is CASSLGRTGVNYEQYF. The CDR3 coding sequence is TGTGCCAGCAGCTTAGGTCGGACAGGGGTAAACTACGAGCAGTACTTC.

V is TRBV7-6 and J is TRBJ1-3; no clear D gene. From germline, CDR1 is SGHVS and CDR2 FNYEAQ. The CDR3 covers 16 residues. V was cut by 5 bases and J by 0 bases, with 14 bases left in between. The CDR3 sequence is CASSTRPGDSGNTIYF. In nucleotides, the CDR3 is TGTGCCAGCAGCACTCGCCCAGGAGACTCTGGAAACACCATATATTTT.

About this clonotype itself: This likely comes from a read error, as the CDR3 has no conserved phenylalanine or tryptophan at its end. Because the CDR3's place on the DNA is in doubt, the DNA is left out and the CDR3 is given as listed by TCRdb. The chain recombines TRBV29-1 with TRBJ1-6; whether TRBD1, the table's D call, matches the DNA was not checked. Germline lookup yields CDR1 SQVTM and CDR2 ANQGSEA. From its first to its last residue, the CDR3 has 13 amino acids. This CDR3 reads CSVAPGANSPPHL.

The chain is built from TRBV15 and TRBJ2-1; TRBD1 matches 10 bases. CDR3 size: 15 residues. The V gene end was trimmed by 1 base and the J gene end by 6 bases; junction bases not matched to a gene: 3. The germline V gene encodes CDR1 LNHNV and CDR2 YYDKDF (reference sequence). The CDR3 DNA follows: TGTGCCACCAGCAGAGTTAGGACAGGGGGCAATGAGCAGTTCTTC. This sequence encodes CATSRVRTGGNEQFF.

This clonotype was seen many times. V is TRBV4-1 and J is TRBJ2-5, with 7 positions matching TRBD2. J gave up 2 bases and V 1 base, and 4 bases lay outside the gene matches. Per the germline V gene, CDR1 is MGHRA and CDR2 is YSYEKL. The CDR3 spans 15 residues. DNA for the CDR3: TGCGCCAGCAGCCAAGGGACTAGTGTACAAGAGACCCAGTACTTC. Encoded protein: CASSQGTSVQETQYF.

The CDR3 DNA reads TGTGCCAGCAGCCTTTCCGAAGGGACAGATACGCAGTATTTT. It specifies CASSLSEGTDTQYF. The chain uses TRBV6-1 and TRBJ2-3; D is unclear. Germline values: CDR1 MNHNS, CDR2 SASEGT. This CDR3 spans 14 amino acids. The V end was cut by 6 bases, the J end by 3 bases, with 13 bases between.

The rearrangement joins TRBV9 to TRBJ1-1; a weak D match, TRBD1 (6 bases). V was trimmed by 3 bases and J by 5 bases, leaving 14 bases between them. Germline CDR1 reads SGDLS; CDR2 reads YYNGEE. This CDR3 is 14 amino acids long. The CDR3, as DNA: TGTGCCAGCAGCGGGGGGGGCCTCGGGACTGAAGCTTTCTTT. It yields the protein CASSGGGLGTEAFF.

This clonotype was counted many times. V and J are TRBV15 and TRBJ1-2; D perhaps matches TRBD1 (6 bases). Per the germline V gene, CDR1 is LNHNV and CDR2 is YYDKDF (reference sequence). CDR3 length: 14 amino acids. The V end was cut by 3 bases, the J end by 4 bases, with 12 bases between. The CDR3 nucleotides read TGTGCCACCAGCAGTAGACAGGATTCCTATGGCTACACCTTC. Translated: CATSSRQDSYGYTF.

This clonotype appeared a few times. The V call is TRBV29-1, the J call TRBJ2-5, with D unclear. The CDR3 has 12 residues. Germline V CDR1 and CDR2: SQVTM, ANQGSEA. V lost 4 bases to trimming and J lost 2 bases, with 8 bases between them. This CDR3 reads CSVVGQQETQYF. CDR3 sequence (DNA): TGCAGCGTTGTAGGGCAGCAAGAGACCCAGTACTTC.

This sequence joins TRBV10-3 and TRBJ1-2, with 7 bases that match TRBD1. J lost 7 bases, V lost 8 bases, and 10 bases had no gene match. From germline, CDR1 is ENHRY and CDR2 SYGVKD. This CDR3 has 13 residues. CDR3: CAIAGGGSAGYTF. The CDR3 DNA follows: TGTGCCATCGCAGGGGGGGGGAGCGCTGGCTACACCTTC.

On this clonotype: The junction departs from germline at one end; a sequencing error may be responsible. The chain joins TRBV20-1 to TRBJ2-7; 7 nucleotides line up with TRBD2. CDR1 is DFQATT and CDR2 is SNEGSKA in the germline V gene (reference sequence). The CDR3 runs to 14 residues. DNA for the CDR3: TGCAGTGCAATTGGCAGGGAGGGCTCCTACGAGCAGTATTTC. Protein product: CSAIGREGSYEQYF.

Remarks on this clonotype: A much larger clone is a single base away; this may be a read error. J is TRBJ1-2 and V is TRBV12-3 or TRBV12-4, with D unresolved. This CDR3 has 15 amino acids. Trimming removed 2 bases from V and 2 bases from J, with 12 bases in between. This CDR3 reads CASSLTGFPNYGYTF. The CDR3 nucleotides read TGTGCCAGCAGTTTAACCGGTTTTCCCAACTATGGCTACACCTTC.

The genes are TRBV12-3 or TRBV12-4 and TRBJ1-4; perhaps TRBD1 as D (6 bases). V lost 6 bases and J 6 bases, leaving 14 bases between the germline ends. The CDR3 length is 14 residues. The CDR3 DNA is TGTGCCAGCAGGGCGGAGGCAGGGGATGAAAAACTGTTTTTT. The encoded protein is CASRAEAGDEKLFF.

As concerns this clonotype: At one end, the junction sequence differs from germline, possibly due to a read error. The chain recombines TRBV2 with TRBJ2-7; a weak D match, TRBD1 (6 bases). CDR1 SNHLY and CDR2 FYNNEI come from the germline V gene. This CDR3 comprises 17 residues. The CDR3, as DNA: TGTGCCATCAGTGAGTCAATCCGTCCGGACAGCTCCTACGAGCAGTACTTC. It translates to CAISESIRPDSSYEQYF.

The chain employs TRBV7-2 and TRBJ1-5; D not certain. From germline, CDR1 is SGHTA and CDR2 FQGNSA. Trimming took off 5 bases at V and 4 bases at J, with 12 bases between the two ends. The CDR3 runs 14 residues. The CDR3, as DNA: TGTGCCAGCAGCCATCATAACAATAATCAGCCCCAGCATTTT. This translates into CASSHHNNNQPQHF.

Details on this clonotype: One junction end disagrees with the germline gene, perhaps due to a read error. The V and J genes are TRBV7-9 and TRBJ2-7; D not certain. The CDR3 extends over 13 amino acids. Germline V CDR1 and CDR2: SEHNR, FQNEAQ (reference sequence). CDR3 sequence reads: CASSLAPAYAQYF. The CDR3 DNA sequence: TGTGCCAGCAGCTTAGCGCCGGCCTACGCGCAGTACTTC.

In the case of this clonotype: The CDR3 does not end in the conserved phenylalanine or tryptophan, so this is likely a read error. This sequence joins TRBV7-2 and TRBJ1-5; D is undetermined. The CDR3 contains 15 residues. Trimming removed 0 bases at V and 4 bases at J, with 10 bases between. Germline V lookup: CDR1 SGHTA, CDR2 FQGNSA. CDR3 bases: TGTGCCAGCAGCTTAGCATGGTCCCTAAATCAGCCCCAGCATCTT. This codes for CASSLAWSLNQPQHL.

This clonotype was detected ten times or more. V is TRBV19 and J is TRBJ2-7; 12 bases are a match to TRBD1. The CDR3 is made up of 16 amino acids. The junction had 8 bases not matched to a gene; V was cut back by 2 bases and J by 6 bases. Germline V gene sequence: CDR1 LNHDA, CDR2 SQIVND (reference sequence). The CDR3 here is CASSILPGQGASEQYF. In DNA, the CDR3 is TGTGCCAGTAGTATACTCCCGGGACAGGGGGCCTCCGAGCAGTACTTC.

This clonotype was detected many times. The chain couples TRBV7-8 to TRBJ1-1, with 9 bases identical to TRBD1. The V gene's germline CDR1 is SGHVS and CDR2 FQNEAQ. The CDR3 is made up of 14 amino acids. The junction had 1 base not matched to a gene; V was cut back by 4 bases and J by 1 base. The CDR3 here is CASSSDRGNTEAFF. The CDR3 bases are TGTGCCAGCAGCTCGGACAGGGGGAACACTGAAGCTTTCTTT.

The sample holds many counts of this clonotype. The chain employs TRBV5-1 and TRBJ2-7, with 9 nucleotides matching TRBD2. V lost 2 bases, J lost 0 bases, and 0 bases stayed unmatched. Germline CDR1 and CDR2: SGHRS and YFSETQ. The CDR3 has 14 residues. The DNA of the CDR3 is TGCGCCAGCAGCTTAGCGGGGGGCTCCTACGAGCAGTACTTC. It is translated as CASSLAGGSYEQYF. Using reference TRBV5-1 and TRBJ2-7 for the parts outside the CDR3, the full variable domain is KAGVTQTPRYLIKTRGQQVTLSCSPISGHRSVSWYQQTPGQGLQFLFEYFSETQRNKGNFPGRFSGRQFSNSRSEMNVSTLELGDSALYLCASSLAGGSYEQYFGPGTRLTVT.

V gene TRBV7-9 combines with J gene TRBJ2-7; D could derive from TRBD1 or TRBD2 (5 bases each). Per the germline V gene, CDR1 is SEHNR and CDR2 is FQNEAQ (reference sequence). Trimming took 5 bases from V and 7 from J, leaving 15 bases between them. This CDR3 contains 13 residues. The CDR3 DNA follows: TGTGCCAGCAGCCGGGACCCAGGCATGGAGCAGTACTTC. It yields the protein CASSRDPGMEQYF. Looking up the rest from reference TRBV7-9 and TRBJ2-7 gives the full variable domain: DTGVSQNPRHKITKRGQNVTFRCDPISEHNRLYWYRQTLGQGPEFLTYFQNEAQLEKSRLLSDRFSAERPKGSFSTLEIQRTEQGDSAMYLCASSRDPGMEQYFGPGTRLTVT.

The table lists this clonotype with many counts. This chain uses TRBV6-5 with TRBJ2-5, with D perhaps TRBD1 (6 bases). This CDR3 has 16 amino acids. V lost 6 bases and J lost 0, with 17 bases in between. Looked up from germline, CDR1 is MNHEY and CDR2 is SVGAGI. In DNA form, the CDR3 reads TGTGCCAGCAGGACACAGGGCTTCCTGTACCAAGAGACCCAGTACTTC. Protein: CASRTQGFLYQETQYF.